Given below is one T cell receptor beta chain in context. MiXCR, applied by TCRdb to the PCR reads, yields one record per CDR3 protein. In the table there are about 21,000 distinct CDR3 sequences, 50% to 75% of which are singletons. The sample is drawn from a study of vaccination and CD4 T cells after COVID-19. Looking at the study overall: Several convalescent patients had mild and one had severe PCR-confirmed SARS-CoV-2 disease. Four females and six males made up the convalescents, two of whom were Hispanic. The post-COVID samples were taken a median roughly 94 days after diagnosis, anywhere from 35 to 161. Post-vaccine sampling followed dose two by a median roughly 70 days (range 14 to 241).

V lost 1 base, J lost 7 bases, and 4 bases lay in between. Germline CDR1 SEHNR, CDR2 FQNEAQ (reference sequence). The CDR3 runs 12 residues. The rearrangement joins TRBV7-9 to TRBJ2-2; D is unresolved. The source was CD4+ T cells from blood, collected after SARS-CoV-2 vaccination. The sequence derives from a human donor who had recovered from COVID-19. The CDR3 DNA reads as TGTGCCAGCAGCTTAGTTATCGGGGAGCTGTTTTTT. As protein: CASSLVIGELFF.